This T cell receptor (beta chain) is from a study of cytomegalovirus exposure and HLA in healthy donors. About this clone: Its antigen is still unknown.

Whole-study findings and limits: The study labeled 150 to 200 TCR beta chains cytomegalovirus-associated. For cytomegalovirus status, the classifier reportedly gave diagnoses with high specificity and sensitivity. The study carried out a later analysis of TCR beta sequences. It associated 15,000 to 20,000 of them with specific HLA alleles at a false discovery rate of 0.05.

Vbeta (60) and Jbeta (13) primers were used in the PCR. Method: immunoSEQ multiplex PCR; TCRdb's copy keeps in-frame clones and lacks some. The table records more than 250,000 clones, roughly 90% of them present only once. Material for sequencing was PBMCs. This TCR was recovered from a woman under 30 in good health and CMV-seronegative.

CDR3 DNA: TGTGCCAGCAGCTTAGGGGAGGCTGAAGCTTTCTTT. Protein: CASSLGEAEAFF. The chain employs TRBV7-9 and TRBJ1-1, with D unresolved. This CDR3 contains 12 residues. The germline V gene has CDR1 SEHNR and CDR2 FQNEAQ (reference sequence). The V gene lost 1 base and the J gene lost 6 bases, with 6 bases spanning the gap.